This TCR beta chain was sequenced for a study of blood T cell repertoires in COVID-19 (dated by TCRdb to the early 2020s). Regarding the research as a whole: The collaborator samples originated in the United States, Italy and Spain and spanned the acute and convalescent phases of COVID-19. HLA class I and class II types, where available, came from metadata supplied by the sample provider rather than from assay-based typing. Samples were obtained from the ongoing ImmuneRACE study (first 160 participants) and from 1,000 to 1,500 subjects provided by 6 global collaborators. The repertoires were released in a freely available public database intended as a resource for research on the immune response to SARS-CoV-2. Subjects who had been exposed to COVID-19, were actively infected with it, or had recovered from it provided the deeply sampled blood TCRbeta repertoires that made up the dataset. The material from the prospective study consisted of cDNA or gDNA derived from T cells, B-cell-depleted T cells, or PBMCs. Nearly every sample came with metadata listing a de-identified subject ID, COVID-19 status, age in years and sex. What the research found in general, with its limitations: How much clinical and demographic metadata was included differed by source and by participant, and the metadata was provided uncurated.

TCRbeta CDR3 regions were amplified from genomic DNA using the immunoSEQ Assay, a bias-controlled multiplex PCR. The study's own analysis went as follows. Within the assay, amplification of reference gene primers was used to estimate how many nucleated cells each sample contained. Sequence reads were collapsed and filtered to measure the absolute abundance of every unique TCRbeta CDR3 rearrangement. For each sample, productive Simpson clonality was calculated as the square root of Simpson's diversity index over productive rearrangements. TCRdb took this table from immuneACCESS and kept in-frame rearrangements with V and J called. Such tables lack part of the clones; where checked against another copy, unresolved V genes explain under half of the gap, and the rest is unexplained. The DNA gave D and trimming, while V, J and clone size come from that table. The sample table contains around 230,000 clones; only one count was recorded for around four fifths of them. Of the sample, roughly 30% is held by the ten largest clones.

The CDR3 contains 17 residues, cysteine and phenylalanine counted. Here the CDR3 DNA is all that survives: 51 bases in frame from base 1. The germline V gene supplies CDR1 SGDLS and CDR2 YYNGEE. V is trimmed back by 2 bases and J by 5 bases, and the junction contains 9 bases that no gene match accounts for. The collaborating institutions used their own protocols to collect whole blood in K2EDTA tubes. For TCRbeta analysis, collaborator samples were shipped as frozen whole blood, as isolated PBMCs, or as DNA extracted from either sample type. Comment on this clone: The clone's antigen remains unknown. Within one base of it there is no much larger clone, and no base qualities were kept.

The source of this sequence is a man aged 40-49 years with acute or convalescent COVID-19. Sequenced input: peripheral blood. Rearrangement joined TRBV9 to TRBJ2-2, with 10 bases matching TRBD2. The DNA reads TGTGCCAGCAGCGTCTCGTCCGGGACTAGCGAAACCGGGGAGCTGTTTTTT. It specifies CASSVSSGTSETGELFF. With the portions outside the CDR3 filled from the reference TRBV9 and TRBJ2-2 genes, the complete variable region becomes DSGVTQTPKHLITATGQRVTLRCSPRSGDLSVYWYQQSLDQGLQFLIQYYNGEERAKGNILERFSAQQFPDLHSELNLSSLELGDSALYFCASSVSSGTSETGELFFGEGSRLTVL.